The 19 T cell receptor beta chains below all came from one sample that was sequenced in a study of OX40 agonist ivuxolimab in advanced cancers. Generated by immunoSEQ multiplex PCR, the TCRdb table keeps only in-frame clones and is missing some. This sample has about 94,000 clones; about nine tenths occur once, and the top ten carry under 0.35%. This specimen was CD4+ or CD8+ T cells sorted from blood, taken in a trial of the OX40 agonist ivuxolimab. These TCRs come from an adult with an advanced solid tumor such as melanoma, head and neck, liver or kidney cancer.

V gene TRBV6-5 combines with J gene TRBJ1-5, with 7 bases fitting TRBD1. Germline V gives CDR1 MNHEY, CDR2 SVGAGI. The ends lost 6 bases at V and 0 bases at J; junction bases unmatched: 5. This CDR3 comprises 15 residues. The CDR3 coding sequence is TGTGCCAGCAGGACAGGGTCCCTTAGCAATCAGCCCCAGCATTTT. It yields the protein CASRTGSLSNQPQHF.

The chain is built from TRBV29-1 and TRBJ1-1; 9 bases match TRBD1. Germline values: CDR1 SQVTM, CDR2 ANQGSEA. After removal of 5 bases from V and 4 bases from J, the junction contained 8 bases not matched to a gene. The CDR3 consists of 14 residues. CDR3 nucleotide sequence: TGCAGCGTTCCCCACAGGGGGCTGAGCACTGAAGCTTTCTTT. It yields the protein CSVPHRGLSTEAFF.

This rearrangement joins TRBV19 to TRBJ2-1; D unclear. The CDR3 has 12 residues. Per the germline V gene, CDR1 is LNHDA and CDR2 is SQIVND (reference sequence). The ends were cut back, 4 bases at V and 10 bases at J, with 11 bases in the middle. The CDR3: CASSRESWEQFF. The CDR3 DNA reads TGTGCCAGTAGTAGAGAGTCGTGGGAGCAGTTCTTC.

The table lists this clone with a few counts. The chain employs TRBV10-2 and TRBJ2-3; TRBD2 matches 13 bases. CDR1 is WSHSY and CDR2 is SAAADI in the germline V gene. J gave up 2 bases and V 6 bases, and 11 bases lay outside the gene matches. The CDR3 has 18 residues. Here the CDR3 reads CASRVGTSGALNTDTQYF. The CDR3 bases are TGCGCCAGCAGAGTAGGGACTAGCGGGGCCCTCAACACAGATACGCAGTATTTT.

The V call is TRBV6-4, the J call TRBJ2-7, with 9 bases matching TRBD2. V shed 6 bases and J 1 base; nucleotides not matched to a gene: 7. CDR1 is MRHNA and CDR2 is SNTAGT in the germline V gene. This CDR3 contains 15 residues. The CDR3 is CASRPSAGGSYEQYF. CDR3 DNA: TGTGCCAGCAGACCCTCAGCGGGGGGTTCCTACGAGCAGTACTTC.

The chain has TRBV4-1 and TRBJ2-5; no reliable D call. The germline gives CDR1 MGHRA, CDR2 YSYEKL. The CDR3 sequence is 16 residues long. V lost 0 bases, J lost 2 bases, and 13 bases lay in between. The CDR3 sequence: CASSQDPPSGQETQYF. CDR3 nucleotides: TGCGCCAGCAGCCAAGATCCTCCTTCCGGTCAAGAGACCCAGTACTTC.

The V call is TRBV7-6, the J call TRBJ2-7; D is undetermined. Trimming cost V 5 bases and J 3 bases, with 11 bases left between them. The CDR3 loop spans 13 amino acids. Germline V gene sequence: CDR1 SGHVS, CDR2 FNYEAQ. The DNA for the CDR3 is TGTGCCAGCAGCCCAGAAACCCACTACGAGCAGTACTTC. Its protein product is CASSPETHYEQYF.

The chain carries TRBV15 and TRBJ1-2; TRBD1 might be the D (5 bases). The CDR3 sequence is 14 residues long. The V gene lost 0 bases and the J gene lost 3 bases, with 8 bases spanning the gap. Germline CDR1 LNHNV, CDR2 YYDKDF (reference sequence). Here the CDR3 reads CATSRDGADYGYTF. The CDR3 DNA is TGTGCCACCAGCAGAGATGGGGCGGACTATGGCTACACCTTC.

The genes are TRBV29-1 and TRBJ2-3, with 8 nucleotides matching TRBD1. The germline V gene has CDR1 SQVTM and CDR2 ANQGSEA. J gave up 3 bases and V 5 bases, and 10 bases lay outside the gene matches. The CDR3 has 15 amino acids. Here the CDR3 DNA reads TGCAGCGTTACCTTCACAGGGGGAATAACAGATACGCAGTATTTT. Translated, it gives CSVTFTGGITDTQYF.

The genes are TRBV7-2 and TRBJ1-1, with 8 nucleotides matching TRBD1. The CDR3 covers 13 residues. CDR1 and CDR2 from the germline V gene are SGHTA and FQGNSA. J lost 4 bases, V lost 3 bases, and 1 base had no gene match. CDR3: CASSFTGGTEAFF. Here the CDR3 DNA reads TGTGCCAGCAGCTTCACAGGGGGCACTGAAGCTTTCTTT.

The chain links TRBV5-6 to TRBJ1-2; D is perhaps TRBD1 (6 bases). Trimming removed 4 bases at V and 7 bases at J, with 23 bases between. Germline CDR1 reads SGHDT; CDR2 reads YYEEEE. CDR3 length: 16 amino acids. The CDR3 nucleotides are TGTGCCAGCAGCCCCCCGGGGGGGGCGGGGAGATCTGGCTACACCTTC. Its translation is CASSPPGGAGRSGYTF.

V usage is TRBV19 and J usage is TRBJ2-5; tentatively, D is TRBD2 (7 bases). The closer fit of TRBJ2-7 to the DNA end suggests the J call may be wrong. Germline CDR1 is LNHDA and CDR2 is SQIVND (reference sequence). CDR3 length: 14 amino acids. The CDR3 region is CASKGWEGAYEQYF. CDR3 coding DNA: TGTGCCAGCAAAGGGTGGGAGGGGGCCTACGAGCAGTACTTC.

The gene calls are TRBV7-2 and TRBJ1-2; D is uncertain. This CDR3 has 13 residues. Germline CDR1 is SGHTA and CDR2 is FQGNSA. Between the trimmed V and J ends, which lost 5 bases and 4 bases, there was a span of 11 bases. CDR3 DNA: TGTGCCAGCAGCCAGCGCCTCGTCTATGGCTACACCTTC. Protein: CASSQRLVYGYTF. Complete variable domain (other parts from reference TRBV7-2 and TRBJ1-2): GAGVSQSPSNKVTEKGKDVELRCDPISGHTALYWYRQSLGQGLEFLIYFQGNSAPDKSGLPSDRFSAERTGGSVSTLTIQRTQQEDSAVYLCASSQRLVYGYTFGSGTRLTVV.

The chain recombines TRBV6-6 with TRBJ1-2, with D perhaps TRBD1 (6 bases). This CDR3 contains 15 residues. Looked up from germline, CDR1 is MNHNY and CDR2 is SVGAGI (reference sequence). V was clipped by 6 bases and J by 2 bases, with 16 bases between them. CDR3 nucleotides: TGTGCCAGCAGGGCTACAGGGTTGGCCAACTATGGCTACACCTTC. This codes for CASRATGLANYGYTF.

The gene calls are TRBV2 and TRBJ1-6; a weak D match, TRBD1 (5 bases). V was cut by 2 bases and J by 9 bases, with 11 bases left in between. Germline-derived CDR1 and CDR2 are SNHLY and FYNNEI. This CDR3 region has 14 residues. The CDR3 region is CASSERQGGSPLHF. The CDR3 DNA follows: TGTGCCAGCAGTGAAAGGCAGGGCGGTTCACCCCTCCACTTT.

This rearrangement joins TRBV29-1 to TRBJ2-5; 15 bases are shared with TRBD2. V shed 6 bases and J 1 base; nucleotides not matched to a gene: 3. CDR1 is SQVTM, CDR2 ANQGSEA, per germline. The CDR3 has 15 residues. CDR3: CSVRTSGGVQETQYF. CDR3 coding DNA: TGCAGCGTCCGGACTAGCGGGGGGGTCCAAGAGACCCAGTACTTC.

CDR3 loop: CAWTPTGRNTEAFF. CDR3 nucleotide sequence: TGTGCCTGGACCCCGACAGGCCGGAACACTGAAGCTTTCTTT. The chain recombines TRBV30 with TRBJ1-1, with D maybe TRBD1 (6 bases). Germline V gives CDR1 GTSNPN, CDR2 SVGIG (reference sequence). The CDR3 contains 14 residues. V shed 4 bases and J shed 1 base, with 13 bases lying between them.

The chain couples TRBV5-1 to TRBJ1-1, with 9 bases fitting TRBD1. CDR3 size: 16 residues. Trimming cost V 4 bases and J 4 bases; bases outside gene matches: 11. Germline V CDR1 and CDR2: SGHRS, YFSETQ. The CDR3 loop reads CASSPGTGSSVTEAFF. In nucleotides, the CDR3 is TGCGCCAGCAGCCCCGGGACAGGGTCATCCGTCACTGAAGCTTTCTTT.

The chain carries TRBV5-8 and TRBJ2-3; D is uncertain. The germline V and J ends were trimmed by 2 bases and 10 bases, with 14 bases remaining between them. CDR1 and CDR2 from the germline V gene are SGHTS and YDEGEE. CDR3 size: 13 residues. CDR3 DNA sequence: TGTGCCAGCAGCTTTCAGACTCTCCTGGCGCAGTATTTT. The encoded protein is CASSFQTLLAQYF.